This T cell receptor (beta chain) was sequenced for a study of CD8+ T cells in alopecia areata. Extracted RNA was reverse transcribed, and the resulting cDNA served as sequencing template. Method: immunoSEQ multiplex PCR; TCRdb's copy keeps in-frame clones and lacks some. The table shows 95,000 to 120,000 clones, with over 55% occurring only once. Lesional scalp tissue (obtained by punch biopsy) and peripheral blood were collected from alopecia areata patients. Germline assignment: CDR1 MNHEY and CDR2 SVGAGI. This CDR3 is built from 14 residues. V lost 5 bases and J 3 bases, leaving 13 bases between the germline ends.

This TCR was recovered from a human donor with alopecia areata. The rearrangement joins TRBV6-5 to TRBJ1-2; possibly TRBD1 for D (6 bases). What was sequenced was NKG2D-low CD8+ T cells sorted from blood. The CDR3: CASSSRGFYYGYTF. Written as DNA, the CDR3 is TGTGCCAGCAGTAGCAGGGGATTTTACTATGGCTACACCTTC.